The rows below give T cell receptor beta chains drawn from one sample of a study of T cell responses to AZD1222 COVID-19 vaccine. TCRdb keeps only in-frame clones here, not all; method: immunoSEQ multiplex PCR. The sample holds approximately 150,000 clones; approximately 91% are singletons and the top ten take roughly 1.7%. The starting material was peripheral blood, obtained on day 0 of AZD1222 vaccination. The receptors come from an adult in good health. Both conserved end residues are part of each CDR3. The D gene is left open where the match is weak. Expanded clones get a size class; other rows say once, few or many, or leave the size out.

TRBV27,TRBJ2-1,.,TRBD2,CASRNSGSGHNEQFF,TGTGCCAGCAGAAATAGCGGGAGCGGGCACAATGAGCAGTTCTTC
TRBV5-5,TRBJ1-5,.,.,CASSLGVVPRQPQHF,TGTGCCAGCAGCTTGGGGGTGGTCCCGCGGCAGCCCCAGCATTTT
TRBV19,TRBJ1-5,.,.,CASSIRGVGSNQPQHF,TGTGCCAGTAGTATTAGAGGGGTAGGAAGCAATCAGCCCCAGCATTTT
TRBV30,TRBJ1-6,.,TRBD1,CAWHFPDRDNSPLHF,TGTGCCTGGCATTTCCCGGACAGGGATAATTCACCCCTCCACTTT
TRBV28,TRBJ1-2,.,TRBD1,CASNVQGMVGYGYTF,TGTGCCAGCAACGTACAGGGGATGGTCGGCTATGGCTACACCTTC
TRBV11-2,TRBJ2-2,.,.,CASSPDHNTGELFF,TGTGCCAGCAGCCCTGACCATAACACCGGGGAGCTGTTTTTT
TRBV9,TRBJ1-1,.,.,CASSVAEGRTEAFF,TGTGCCAGCAGCGTAGCTGAAGGGCGGACTGAAGCTTTCTTT
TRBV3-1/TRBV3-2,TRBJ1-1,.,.,CASSQIVGGAEAFF,TGTGCCAGCAGCCAAATTGTGGGGGGGGCTGAAGCTTTCTTT
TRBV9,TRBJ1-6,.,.,CASSPFRSYNSPLHF,TGTGCCAGCAGCCCCTTCCGGAGCTATAATTCACCCCTCCACTTT
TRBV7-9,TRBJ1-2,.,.,CASSILPDGRRGYTF,TGTGCCAGCAGCATACTCCCTGACGGAAGACGTGGCTACACCTTC
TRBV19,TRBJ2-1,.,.,CASSPTVSNEQFF,TGTGCCAGTAGTCCTACCGTCAGCAATGAGCAGTTCTTC
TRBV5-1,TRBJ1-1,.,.,CASSLDGGGTEAFF,TGCGCCAGCAGCTTGGATGGGGGAGGCACTGAAGCTTTCTTT
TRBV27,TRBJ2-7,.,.,CASSLVARDYEQYF,TGTGCCAGCAGTTTAGTTGCTAGGGACTACGAGCAGTACTTC
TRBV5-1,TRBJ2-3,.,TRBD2,CASSLSGTSGYTDTQYF,TGCGCCAGCAGCTTGTCCGGGACTAGCGGTTACACAGATACGCAGTATTTT
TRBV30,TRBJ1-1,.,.,CACQRGGAGTEAFF,TGTGCCTGCCAACGGGGGGGGGCTGGCACTGAAGCTTTCTTT
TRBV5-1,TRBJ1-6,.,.,CASSYSGTLPNSPLHF,TGCGCCAGCAGTTATTCTGGAACTTTACCTAATTCACCCCTCCACTTT
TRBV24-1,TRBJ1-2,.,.,CATSGQGYGYTF,TGTGCCACCAGTGGCCAGGGCTATGGCTACACCTTC
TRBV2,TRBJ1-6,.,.,CASSEDQGRPLHF,TGTGCCAGCAGTGAAGATCAGGGGCGGCCCCTCCACTTT
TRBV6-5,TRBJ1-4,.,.,CASSYFGPERKLFF,.
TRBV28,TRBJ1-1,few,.,CASSLLEVNTEAFF,TGTGCCAGCAGTTTGTTAGAGGTGAACACTGAAGCTTTCTTT